The 15 T cell receptor beta chains given below trace back to one sample, sequenced in a study of cytomegalovirus exposure and HLA in healthy donors. The PCR made use of 60 Vbeta and 13 Jbeta primers. Here immunoSEQ multiplex PCR was the method, and the copy in TCRdb shows in-frame clones only, minus some. The record lists some 110,000 clones, of which the ten most abundant hold around 7%. The sequencing sample was made of PBMCs. Receptors originate from a man aged 35 to 55 in good health and CMV-seropositive.

The rearrangement joins TRBV28 to TRBJ2-7; D perhaps matches TRBD1 (6 bases). CDR1 is MDHEN and CDR2 is SYDVKM in the germline V gene. The CDR3 is 14 residues long. Trimming left V 5 bases short and J 3 bases short, with 14 bases between. The CDR3 DNA sequence: TGTGCCAGCAGTCCCCCCGGGACAAACTACGAGCAGTACTTC. Its translation is CASSPPGTNYEQYF.

The rearrangement uses TRBV29-1 and TRBJ1-1, with TRBD1 matching 8 bases. The CDR3 runs 12 residues. Germline CDR1 and CDR2: SQVTM and ANQGSEA. J lost 5 bases, V lost 6 bases, and 5 bases had no gene match. CDR3 in amino acids: CSVPDRATEAFF. CDR3 nucleotide sequence: TGCAGCGTCCCGGACAGGGCAACTGAAGCTTTCTTT.

This sequence joins TRBV7-9 and TRBJ2-1; 12 nucleotides match TRBD2. The junction had 10 bases not matched to a gene; V was cut back by 4 bases and J by 0 bases. From germline, CDR1 is SEHNR and CDR2 FQNEAQ (reference sequence). The CDR3 sequence is 19 residues long. CDR3 loop: CASSSPLAGGKSSYNEQFF. The CDR3 coding sequence is TGTGCCAGCAGCTCACCTCTAGCGGGAGGGAAGAGCTCCTACAATGAGCAGTTCTTC.

The J gene is TRBJ2-1, the V gene TRBV25-1, with 7 bases fitting TRBD1. Germline CDR1 MGHDK, CDR2 SYGVNS. The CDR3 extends over 15 amino acids. V shed 6 bases and J 6 bases; nucleotides not matched to a gene: 11. The CDR3 spells CASSPTGKISNEQFF. The CDR3 region has the DNA TGTGCCAGCAGCCCGACAGGGAAGATAAGCAATGAGCAGTTCTTC. Full variable domain (outside the CDR3, taken from reference TRBV25-1 and TRBJ2-1): EADIYQTPRYLVIGTGKKITLECSQTMGHDKMYWYQQDPGMELHLIHYSYGVNSTEKGDLSSESTVSRIRTEHFPLTLESARPSHTSQYLCASSPTGKISNEQFFGPGTRLTVL.

CDR3 DNA sequence: TGCGCCAGCAGCTTCCAGGGCACTGAAGCTTTCTTT. It specifies CASSFQGTEAFF. The gene calls are TRBV5-1 and TRBJ1-1, with D maybe TRBD1 (5 bases). Trimming took 2 bases from V and 4 from J, leaving 6 bases between them. Germline CDR1 SGHRS, CDR2 YFSETQ. This CDR3 is 12 amino acids long.

The rearrangement uses TRBV25-1 and TRBJ2-5, with TRBD1 as a possible D gene (5 bases). Germline V gene data show CDR1 as MGHDK and CDR2 as SYGVNS. The CDR3 runs 14 residues. V dropped 4 bases and J dropped 4 bases, with 13 bases sitting between them. The CDR3 DNA reads as TGTGCCAGCAGTGCGGCAGGGAAAGGAGAGACCCAGTACTTC. Translation gives CASSAAGKGETQYF.

The chain is built from TRBV29-1 and TRBJ2-7; 12 bases match TRBD2. With 6 bases clipped from V and 3 bases from J, the junction kept 6 bases outside the gene matches. The CDR3 is 14 residues long. In germline, CDR1 is SQVTM, CDR2 ANQGSEA. CDR3 sequence (DNA): TGCAGCGTCTTTACTAGCGGGGGGAGCTACGAGCAGTACTTC. Translation gives CSVFTSGGSYEQYF.

This rearrangement joins TRBV16 to TRBJ1-2; D ambiguous. V was clipped by 0 bases and J by 9 bases, with 8 bases between them. The germline V gene encodes CDR1 KGHSY and CDR2 FQNENV. CDR3 length equals 12 residues. The CDR3 is CASSQSHDSYTF. CDR3 DNA: TGTGCCAGCAGCCAATCTCACGACAGCTACACCTTC.

The rearrangement joins TRBV7-2 to TRBJ2-7, with D possibly being TRBD1 (5 bases). This CDR3 is 15 amino acids long. V was cut by 1 base and J by 0 bases, with 10 bases left in between. Looked up from germline, CDR1 is SGHTA and CDR2 is FQGNSA. The CDR3 loop is CASSLVAGISYEQYF. The DNA of the CDR3 is TGTGCCAGCAGCTTAGTGGCAGGGATCTCCTACGAGCAGTACTTC.

The rearrangement uses TRBV18 and TRBJ1-1; D unclear. Trimming stripped 3 bases from V and 8 bases from J, with 10 bases between. From germline, CDR1 is KGHSH and CDR2 LQKENI. The CDR3 extends over 12 amino acids. CDR3: CASSPDGKEAFF. CDR3 DNA sequence: TGTGCCAGCTCACCGGACGGGAAAGAAGCTTTCTTT.

The chain combines TRBV7-8 with TRBJ2-3; perhaps TRBD2 as D (5 bases). CDR3 length: 15 amino acids. CDR1 and CDR2 from the germline V gene are SGHVS and FQNEAQ. The V end was cut by 1 base, the J end by 4 bases, with 12 bases between. The DNA of the CDR3 is TGTGCCAGCAGCTTAGTTGGGGTCGGGGCAGATACGCAGTATTTT. As protein: CASSLVGVGADTQYF. The full variable domain, completed using reference TRBV7-8 and TRBJ2-3, is GAGVSQSPRYKVAKRGQDVALRCDPISGHVSLFWYQQALGQGPEFLTYFQNEAQLDKSGLPSDRFFAERPEGSVSTLKIQRTQQEDSAVYLCASSLVGVGADTQYFGPGTRLTVL.

J is TRBJ2-1 and V is TRBV7-7; a weak D match, TRBD1 (6 bases). Germline V gives CDR1 SSHAT, CDR2 FNYEAQ (reference sequence). CDR3 size: 14 residues. Trimming cost V 5 bases and J 7 bases, with 15 bases left between them. DNA of the CDR3: TGTGCCAGCAGCCCGGGACAAAGGGATAATGAGCAGTTCTTC. It encodes CASSPGQRDNEQFF.

V is TRBV28 and J is TRBJ2-7; a weak D match, TRBD2 (5 bases). Trimming shortened V by 6 bases and J by 4 bases, and 13 bases separated the two germline ends. Germline V gene lookup returns CDR1 MDHEN and CDR2 SYDVKM. The CDR3 runs 13 residues. CDR3 DNA: TGTGCCAGCAGGAGGCTAGCCCAGTACGAGCAGTACTTC. Its translation is CASRRLAQYEQYF.

The chain employs TRBV4-3 and TRBJ2-7; weak D call: TRBD1 (6 bases). The V end was cut by 0 bases, the J end by 3 bases, with 12 bases between. The CDR3 extends over 15 amino acids. The germline CDR1 and CDR2 sequences are LGHNA and YSLEER. CDR3 coding DNA: TGCGCCAGCAGCCAAGATTTAAACAGGGTCTACGAGCAGTACTTC. Translation gives CASSQDLNRVYEQYF.

CDR3 residues: CASSAPDRATGELFF. The CDR3 DNA sequence: TGTGCCAGCAGCGCCCCGGACAGGGCGACCGGGGAGCTGTTTTTT. The chain combines TRBV9 with TRBJ2-2, with 8 positions matching TRBD1. Germline lookup yields CDR1 SGDLS and CDR2 YYNGEE. The CDR3 runs 15 residues. V dropped 3 bases and J dropped 5; count of bases not matched to a gene: 6.